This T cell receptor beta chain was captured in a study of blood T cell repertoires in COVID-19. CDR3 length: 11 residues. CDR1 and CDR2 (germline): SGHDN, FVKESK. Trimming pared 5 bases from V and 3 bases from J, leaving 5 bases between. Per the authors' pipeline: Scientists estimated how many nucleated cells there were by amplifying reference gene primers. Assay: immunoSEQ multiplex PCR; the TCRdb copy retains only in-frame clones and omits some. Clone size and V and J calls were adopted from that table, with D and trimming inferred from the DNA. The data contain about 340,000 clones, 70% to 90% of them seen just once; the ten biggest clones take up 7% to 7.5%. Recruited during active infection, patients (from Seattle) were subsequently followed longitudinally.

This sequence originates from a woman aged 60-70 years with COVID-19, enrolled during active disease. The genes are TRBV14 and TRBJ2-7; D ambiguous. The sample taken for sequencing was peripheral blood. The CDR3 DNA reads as TGTGCCAGCAGCTTCAGCTACGAGCAGTACTTC. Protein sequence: CASSFSYEQYF.